The 26 T cell receptor beta chains below all came from one sample that was sequenced in a study of blood T cell repertoires in COVID-19 (TCRdb year 2020). Libraries were built with the immunoSEQ multiplex PCR assay. The table comes from immuneACCESS by way of TCRdb, which keeps in-frame sequences with V and J called. Part of the clones is missing from these tables; in studies checked, under half for an unresolved V gene and the rest for unknown reasons. The table for this sample lists 310,000 or so clones; approximately 88% of them were counted only once. Approximately 5.7% of the sample is in the top ten clones. The specimen was PBMCs or T cells enriched from blood (not recorded which). Receptor source: a woman in her forties who had recovered from COVID-19.

This clone was seen just once. V usage is TRBV11-2 and J usage is TRBJ2-7; the match to TRBD1 covers 7 bases. The V gene end was trimmed by 5 bases and the J gene end by 6 bases; junction bases not matched to a gene: 10. The V gene's germline CDR1 is SGHAT and CDR2 FQNNGV. This CDR3 comprises 14 residues. CDR3 protein: CASSKIGTVIEQYF. The CDR3 DNA reads TGTGCCAGCAGCAAGATCGGGACAGTAATCGAGCAGTACTTC.

About this clone itself: The sample holds other DNA sequences that translate to the same CDR3. The chain uses TRBV5-1 and TRBJ2-3; D is perhaps TRBD1 (6 bases). The CDR3 runs to 14 residues. Trimming removed 0 bases from V and 4 bases from J, with 9 bases in between. Germline lookup yields CDR1 SGHRS and CDR2 YFSETQ. The CDR3 DNA reads as TGCGCCAGCAGCTTGGCGGCAGGGGCAGATACGCAGTATTTT. Its protein product is CASSLAAGADTQYF.

The chain links TRBV30 to TRBJ2-1, with 7 bases identical to TRBD2. After removal of 7 bases from V and 4 bases from J, the junction contained 13 bases not matched to a gene. CDR3 length equals 15 residues. Per germline, CDR1 GTSNPN and CDR2 SVGIG (reference sequence). The CDR3 is CALTPREVLYNEQFF. The CDR3 nucleotides read TGTGCCTTAACCCCCCGGGAGGTACTATACAATGAGCAGTTCTTC. Based on the CDR3 plus reference TRBV30 and TRBJ2-1, the full variable domain is SQTIHQWPATLVQPVGSPLSLECTVEGTSNPNLYWYRQAAGRGLQLLFYSVGIGQISSEVPQNLSASRPQDRQFILSSKKLLLSDSGFYLCALTPREVLYNEQFFGPGTRLTVL.

J is TRBJ1-2 and V is TRBV19, with 9 nucleotides matching TRBD1. This CDR3 has 16 residues. Germline CDR1 LNHDA, CDR2 SQIVND (reference sequence). V lost 6 bases and J lost 0; bases outside the gene matches: 8. In nucleotides, the CDR3 is TGTGCCAGTAGACGACAGGGGGACTTGGCTAACTATGGCTACACCTTC. It codes for CASRRQGDLANYGYTF.

This clone was seen just once. The chain links TRBV18 to TRBJ2-1, with D unclear. The CDR3 contains 17 residues. V was clipped by 3 bases and J by 2 bases, with 17 bases between them. CDR1 and CDR2 (germline): KGHSH, LQKENI. CDR3 in amino acids: CASSPVFATNPYNEQFF. CDR3 coding DNA: TGTGCCAGCTCACCTGTATTCGCGACAAACCCCTACAATGAGCAGTTCTTC.

J is TRBJ2-1 and V is TRBV4-1; D might be TRBD2 (5 bases). Germline V lookup: CDR1 MGHRA, CDR2 YSYEKL. V dropped 0 bases and J dropped 14 bases, with 14 bases sitting between them. The CDR3 loop spans 13 amino acids. For the CDR3, the DNA is TGCGCCAGCAGCCAAGATCCGGGTCGGGATAAGTTCTTC. It specifies CASSQDPGRDKFF.

This chain connects TRBV7-8 to TRBJ1-5; 11 bases match TRBD1. The CDR3 totals 13 residues. Germline CDR1 and CDR2: SGHVS and FQNEAQ. Losses at the gene ends were 8 bases for V and 7 bases for J; bases not matched to a gene: 4. The CDR3: CASGRDRGQPQHF. The CDR3 DNA is TGTGCCAGCGGCCGGGACAGGGGGCAGCCCCAGCATTTT.

The V and J genes are TRBV19 and TRBJ2-7, with 9 bases that match TRBD1. Germline V CDR1 and CDR2: LNHDA, SQIVND (reference sequence). CDR3 length: 12 amino acids. The ends lost 10 bases at V and 3 bases at J; junction bases unmatched: 4. The CDR3 region is CATSGQGYEQYF. The CDR3, as DNA: TGTGCCACCTCGGGACAGGGCTACGAGCAGTACTTC. The full variable domain, in which reference TRBV19 and TRBJ2-7 provide the parts outside the CDR3, is DGGITQSPKYLFRKEGQNVTLSCEQNLNHDAMYWYRQDPGQGLRLIYYSQIVNDFQKGDIAEGYSVSREKKESFPLTVTSAQKNPTAFYLCATSGQGYEQYFGPGTRLTVT.

The chain links TRBV28 to TRBJ1-5, with unresolved D. CDR1 and CDR2 (germline): MDHEN, SYDVKM. The CDR3 is 11 residues long. V gave up 6 bases and J gave up 8 bases, with 8 bases separating them. CDR3 residues: CASSYPEPQHF. The CDR3 nucleotides are TGTGCCAGCAGCTACCCCGAGCCCCAGCATTTT.

The chain recombines TRBV6-5 with TRBJ1-6; no clear D. The germline CDR1 and CDR2 sequences are MNHEY and SVGAGI. The CDR3 sequence is 15 residues long. V lost 0 bases, J lost 9 bases, and 12 bases lay in between. CDR3 region: CASSYSGGSGSPLHF. The CDR3 bases are TGTGCCAGCAGTTACTCCGGTGGCAGCGGTTCACCCCTCCACTTT.

V and J are TRBV19 and TRBJ2-3, with 7 nucleotides matching TRBD1. The CDR3 has 14 residues. Germline assignment: CDR1 LNHDA and CDR2 SQIVND (reference sequence). V shed 5 bases and J 4 bases; nucleotides not matched to a gene: 6. CDR3 region: CASSSDRAADTQYF. The CDR3 nucleotides read TGTGCCAGTAGTTCCGACAGGGCGGCAGATACGCAGTATTTT.

This clone appeared a single time. The rearrangement uses TRBV27 and TRBJ2-1; TRBD2 aligns across 9 bases. Per the germline V gene, CDR1 is MNHEY and CDR2 is SMNVEV (reference sequence). This CDR3 is built from 15 residues. The V and J ends lost 0 bases and 8 bases, in that order; junction bases with no gene match: 5. The CDR3 is CASSLSSGRSYEQFF. The CDR3 DNA reads as TGTGCCAGCAGTTTATCTAGCGGGAGATCTTATGAGCAGTTCTTC.

This clone was recorded once. The gene calls are TRBV7-2 and TRBJ1-3, with TRBD1 as a possible D gene (6 bases). V was cut by 4 bases and J by 0 bases, with 10 bases left in between. This CDR3 region has 15 residues. Germline-derived CDR1 and CDR2 are SGHTA and FQGNSA. The CDR3 DNA sequence: TGTGCCAGCAGCTCGGACAGCTACTCTGGAAACACCATATATTTT. It specifies CASSSDSYSGNTIYF.

The gene calls are TRBV19 and TRBJ1-2, with D tentatively TRBD1 (5 bases). CDR3 length: 12 amino acids. With 3 bases removed from V and 7 bases from J, the gap between germline ends came to 9 bases. Germline V gene data show CDR1 as LNHDA and CDR2 as SQIVND (reference sequence). Here the CDR3 DNA reads TGTGCCAGTAGTATTGAAGGGGCTGGCTACACCTTC. This codes for CASSIEGAGYTF.

V usage is TRBV7-2 and J usage is TRBJ1-1; D remains unclear. Trimming took 6 bases from V and 1 from J, leaving 9 bases between them. CDR1 SGHTA and CDR2 FQGNSA come from the germline V gene. This CDR3 contains 13 residues. The CDR3 bases are TGTGCCAGCAGACCCAGACAGAACACTGAAGCTTTCTTT. This gives the protein CASRPRQNTEAFF.

V and J are TRBV7-2 and TRBJ2-5, with 11 nucleotides matching TRBD2. This CDR3 region has 15 residues. The V segment lost 6 bases and the J segment 5 bases; nucleotides outside the gene matches: 8. Germline CDR1 reads SGHTA; CDR2 reads FQGNSA. The CDR3 region is CASSPGLAGWETQYF. The DNA for the CDR3 is TGTGCCAGCAGTCCTGGACTAGCGGGCTGGGAGACCCAGTACTTC.

The V gene is TRBV6-5, the J gene TRBJ1-1; tentative D call: TRBD1 (6 bases). The CDR3 consists of 14 residues. V lost 6 bases and J lost 0, with 11 bases in between. CDR1 is MNHEY and CDR2 is SVGAGI in the germline V gene. CDR3 nucleotides: TGTGCCAGCAGCCAGGGGTTCGTGAACACTGAAGCTTTCTTT. This encodes CASSQGFVNTEAFF.

The chain carries TRBV7-2 and TRBJ2-1; the match to TRBD2 covers 13 bases. Germline V gene data show CDR1 as SGHTA and CDR2 as FQGNSA. The V and J ends lost 5 bases and 12 bases, in that order; junction bases with no gene match: 7. The CDR3 is 14 residues long. The CDR3 here is CASSTGTSGIAQFF. The CDR3, as DNA: TGTGCCAGCAGCACTGGGACTAGCGGGATAGCGCAGTTCTTC.

This clone was recorded once. The chain combines TRBV5-1 with TRBJ2-7; 8 nucleotides align to TRBD2. The CDR3 runs 15 residues. Trimming removed 4 bases from V and 2 bases from J; junction bases left unmatched: 8. Germline loops: CDR1 SGHRS, CDR2 YFSETQ. As DNA, the CDR3 is TGCGCCAGCAGCCCCAGCGGGAGAGCCCCCTACGAGCAGTACTTC. Amino acid sequence: CASSPSGRAPYEQYF.

V usage is TRBV2 and J usage is TRBJ2-4; the D gene is possibly TRBD2 (6 bases). The CDR3 has 14 amino acids. Germline values: CDR1 SNHLY, CDR2 FYNNEI. V lost 7 bases and J 4 bases, leaving 14 bases between the germline ends. This CDR3 is CASMNRESKNIQYF. CDR3 in DNA: TGTGCCAGCATGAATCGGGAGTCTAAAAACATTCAGTACTTC.

The V and J genes are TRBV5-4 and TRBJ2-5; D uncertain. Trimming took off 4 bases at V and 2 bases at J, with 9 bases between the two ends. The CDR3 is 13 amino acids. The V gene's germline CDR1 is SGHNT and CDR2 YYREEE (reference sequence). CDR3 bases: TGTGCCAGCAGCCGAGAAGAACAAGAGACCCAGTACTTC. This codes for CASSREEQETQYF. Using reference TRBV5-4 and TRBJ2-5 for the parts outside the CDR3, the full variable domain is ETGVTQSPTHLIKTRGQQVTLRCSSQSGHNTVSWYQQALGQGPQFIFQYYREEENGRGNFPPRFSGLQFPNYSSELNVNALELDDSALYLCASSREEQETQYFGPGTRLLVL.

V gene TRBV11-2 combines with J gene TRBJ1-1; D is undetermined. The germline V and J ends were trimmed by 1 base and 11 bases, with 11 bases remaining between them. The CDR3 sequence is 12 residues long. The germline V gene has CDR1 SGHAT and CDR2 FQNNGV. The CDR3 is CASSLGGYGAFF. The CDR3 bases are TGTGCCAGCAGCTTAGGTGGGTACGGGGCTTTCTTT.

The CDR3 DNA follows: TGTGCCAGCAGCCCTAGCCCCTTACAGCCCCAGCATTTT. Protein: CASSPSPLQPQHF. The chain couples TRBV3-1 (or the pseudogene TRBV3-2) to TRBJ1-5; D is unclear. The CDR3 length is 13 residues. The germline CDR1 and CDR2 sequences are LGHDT and YNNKEL (reference sequence). The V gene lost 4 bases and the J gene lost 7 bases, with 11 bases spanning the gap.

In regard to this clone: Additional DNA sequences in this sample encode the identical CDR3. This chain uses TRBV19 with TRBJ2-2, with D possibly matching TRBD2 (5 bases). With 2 bases removed from V and 4 bases from J, the gap between germline ends came to 8 bases. The CDR3 loop spans 14 amino acids. Looked up from germline, CDR1 is LNHDA and CDR2 is SQIVND (reference sequence). The CDR3 region has the DNA TGTGCCAGTAGTATATTAGGAGGCACCGGGGAGCTGTTTTTT. It is translated as CASSILGGTGELFF. Full variable domain (outside the CDR3, taken from reference TRBV19 and TRBJ2-2): DGGITQSPKYLFRKEGQNVTLSCEQNLNHDAMYWYRQDPGQGLRLIYYSQIVNDFQKGDIAEGYSVSREKKESFPLTVTSAQKNPTAFYLCASSILGGTGELFFGEGSRLTVL.

The chain is built from TRBV6-2 or TRBV6-3 and TRBJ2-1; 14 bases match TRBD2. This CDR3 is built from 20 residues. Germline V CDR1 and CDR2: MNHEY, SVGEGT. The trim removed 0 bases at V and 4 bases at J, leaving 11 bases unmatched. CDR3 in DNA: TGTGCCAGCAGTTACTCCCCCCAGAGGGGACTAGCGGGAGTGTACAATGAGCAGTTCTTC. This codes for CASSYSPQRGLAGVYNEQFF.

V is TRBV7-8 and J is TRBJ2-1, with 7 bases lining up with TRBD1. Germline V gene lookup returns CDR1 SGHVS and CDR2 FQNEAQ. The CDR3 spans 11 residues. J gave up 14 bases and V 5 bases, and 6 bases lay outside the gene matches. The CDR3 region is CASSPDRVEFF. CDR3 DNA sequence: TGTGCCAGCAGCCCCGACAGGGTTGAGTTCTTC. The full variable domain, in which reference TRBV7-8 and TRBJ2-1 provide the parts outside the CDR3, is GAGVSQSPRYKVAKRGQDVALRCDPISGHVSLFWYQQALGQGPEFLTYFQNEAQLDKSGLPSDRFFAERPEGSVSTLKIQRTQQEDSAVYLCASSPDRVEFFGPGTRLTVL.